The following is a T cell receptor (beta chain) sequence with its context. This entry is derived from a study of blood T cell repertoires in COVID-19. Study details: Specimens from acute and convalescent COVID-19 originated in the United States, Italy and Spain. The analysed material was cDNA or gDNA that came from T cells, B-cell-depleted T cells, or PBMCs.

Unmatched junction bases numbered 2, after V lost 0 bases and J lost 1 base. CDR1 is GTSNPN and CDR2 is SVGIG in the germline V gene (reference sequence). This CDR3 region has 14 residues. Authors' methods: How many nucleated cells were present was estimated from reference gene primer amplification. TCRdb's copy holds only in-frame clones and misses some; the assay was immunoSEQ multiplex PCR. The DNA was the basis for D and trimming; V, J and clone size are from that table. Of about 150,000 clones listed, 85% to 90% are singletons. The source material was peripheral blood. The rearrangement links TRBV30 to TRBJ2-7; TRBD2 agrees at 8 bases. The clonotype was recovered from an older woman with active COVID-19. CDR3 loop: CAWSVLAVSYEQYF. As DNA, the CDR3 is TGTGCCTGGAGTGTACTAGCGGTTTCCTACGAGCAGTACTTC.